Listed below are T cell receptor beta chains from one sample, sequenced in a study of blood T cell repertoires in COVID-19. The repertoire was sequenced with immunoSEQ multiplex PCR; TCRdb's copy has only in-frame clones and lacks some. This repertoire shows 210,000 or so clones, more than 70% found once; its top ten account for roughly 2.9%. Source material: peripheral blood. The origin of the receptors is a man aged 50-60 years with active or convalescent COVID-19. Each CDR3 is given with its conserved first and last residue. D genes are given only for firm matches. The size field is filled for only some rows; it gives once, few, many or a size class.

j_call clone_size v_call d_call cdr3_aa cdr3_nt
TRBJ2-7 - TRBV6-5 - CASRLYSYEQYF TGTGCCAGCAGACTGTACTCCTACGAGCAGTACTTC
TRBJ2-1 - TRBV3-1/TRBV3-2 - CASSIRGVSYNEQFF TGTGCCAGCAGCATCAGGGGAGTGTCCTACAATGAGCAGTTCTTC
TRBJ2-5 - TRBV7-7 TRBD2 CASSPEGREGETQYF TGTGCTAGCAGCCCCGAGGGGAGGGAAGGAGAGACCCAGTACTTC
TRBJ2-7 few TRBV5-1 TRBD1 CASSSDRDADEQYF TGCGCCAGCAGCTCGGACAGGGATGCAGACGAGCAGTACTTC
TRBJ1-1 - TRBV9 TRBD1 CASSVGDRMNTEAFF TGTGCCAGCAGCGTAGGGGACAGGATGAACACTGAAGCTTTCTTT
TRBJ2-7 - TRBV25-1 - CASTGQSYEQYF TGTGCCAGCACTGGACAGTCCTACGAGCAGTACTTC
TRBJ1-3 - TRBV9 - CASSLPSGRNTIYF TGTGCCAGCAGCCTACCCTCAGGTAGAAACACCATATATTTT
TRBJ1-5 - TRBV6-5 - CASRPRERVQPQHF TGTGCCAGCAGGCCTCGGGAAAGAGTTCAGCCCCAGCATTTT
TRBJ1-2 - TRBV27 TRBD1 CASSAPGQLYGYTF TGTGCCAGCAGTGCTCCGGGACAGCTATATGGCTACACCTTC
TRBJ1-2 - TRBV15 TRBD1 CATSRGSTGGNYGYTF TGTGCCACCAGCAGAGGTTCTACAGGGGGGAACTATGGCTACACCTTC
TRBJ2-7 - TRBV5-1 - CASSFDRSYEQYF TGCGCCAGCAGCTTCGACAGATCCTACGAGCAGTACTTC
TRBJ1-2 - TRBV5-1 TRBD1 CASSPGTGGPLGDYGYTF TGCGCCAGCAGTCCCGGGACAGGGGGCCCTCTGGGCGACTATGGCTACACCTTC
TRBJ1-2 - TRBV28 TRBD1 CASGDRDGYTF TGTGCCAGCGGGGACAGGGACGGCTACACCTTC
TRBJ2-7 - TRBV30 - CAWSLPGYEQYF TGTGCCTGGAGTCTACCCGGCTACGAGCAGTACTTC
TRBJ1-1 - TRBV7-2 - CASSLDGRAGTEAFF TGTGCCAGCAGCTTAGATGGCAGGGCCGGCACTGAAGCTTTCTTT
TRBJ2-7 - TRBV6-1 - CASSHRGIDYEQYF TGTGCCAGCAGTCACCGCGGGATCGACTACGAGCAGTACTTC
TRBJ1-6 - TRBV5-1 TRBD1 CASSLRQGRDSPLHF TGCGCCAGCAGCCTAAGACAGGGTCGCGATTCACCCCTCCACTTT
TRBJ1-1 - TRBV11-2 - CASLIGGTEAFF TGTGCCAGCTTGATCGGCGGCACTGAAGCTTTCTTT
TRBJ2-2 - TRBV5-5 - CASSFRGTGELFF TGTGCCAGCAGCTTTCGCGGCACCGGGGAGCTGTTTTTT
TRBJ1-1 - TRBV3-1/TRBV3-2 - CASSLGGASTEAFF TGTGCCAGCAGCCTGGGAGGGGCGAGCACTGAAGCTTTCTTT
TRBJ1-1 - TRBV28 - CASSLMDSMNTEAFF TGTGCCAGCAGTTTGATGGACAGCATGAACACTGAAGCTTTCTTT
TRBJ1-2 - TRBV4-1 - CASSQASQGTGGYTF TGCGCCAGCAGCCAAGCGTCACAGGGAACGGGGGGCTACACCTTC
TRBJ1-5 - TRBV19 - CASSGRGRPQHF TGTGCCAGTAGTGGCAGGGGAAGGCCCCAGCATTTT
TRBJ2-3 - TRBV15 - CATSRGSTAGDTQYF TGTGCCACCAGCAGAGGCTCTACAGCGGGAGATACGCAGTATTTT
TRBJ1-2 once TRBV5-1 - CASSSGGNYGYTF TGCGCCAGCAGCTCGGGGGGAAACTATGGCTACACCTTC
TRBJ2-7 - TRBV5-5 - CASSSRVGEQYF TGTGCCAGCAGCTCCAGGGTTGGCGAGCAGTACTTC
TRBJ2-7 - TRBV10-1 - CASSYGQLSYEQYF TGCGCCAGCAGTTACGGACAGCTATCCTACGAGCAGTACTTC
TRBJ2-7 few TRBV7-6 TRBD2 CASSLEFSGSYEQYF TGTGCCAGCAGCTTAGAATTTAGCGGGAGCTACGAGCAGTACTTC
TRBJ2-1 - TRBV7-8 - CASSLVGLPSYNEQFF TGTGCCAGCAGCTTAGTCGGACTCCCTTCCTACAATGAGCAGTTCTTC
TRBJ1-2 - TRBV2 TRBD1 CASSEIRQGDGYTF TGTGCCAGCAGTGAAATCCGACAGGGGGACGGCTACACCTTC
TRBJ1-1 few TRBV6-5 - CASSYSISGNTEAFF TGTGCCAGCAGTTACTCGATATCGGGGAACACTGAAGCTTTCTTT
TRBJ1-1 - TRBV7-9 - CASSLVQGPVTEAFF TGTGCCAGCAGCTTAGTTCAGGGGCCGGTAACTGAAGCTTTCTTT
TRBJ2-7 - TRBV18 TRBD1 CASSPLSGQGTEQYF TGTGCCAGCTCACCCCTTTCGGGACAGGGTACCGAGCAGTACTTC